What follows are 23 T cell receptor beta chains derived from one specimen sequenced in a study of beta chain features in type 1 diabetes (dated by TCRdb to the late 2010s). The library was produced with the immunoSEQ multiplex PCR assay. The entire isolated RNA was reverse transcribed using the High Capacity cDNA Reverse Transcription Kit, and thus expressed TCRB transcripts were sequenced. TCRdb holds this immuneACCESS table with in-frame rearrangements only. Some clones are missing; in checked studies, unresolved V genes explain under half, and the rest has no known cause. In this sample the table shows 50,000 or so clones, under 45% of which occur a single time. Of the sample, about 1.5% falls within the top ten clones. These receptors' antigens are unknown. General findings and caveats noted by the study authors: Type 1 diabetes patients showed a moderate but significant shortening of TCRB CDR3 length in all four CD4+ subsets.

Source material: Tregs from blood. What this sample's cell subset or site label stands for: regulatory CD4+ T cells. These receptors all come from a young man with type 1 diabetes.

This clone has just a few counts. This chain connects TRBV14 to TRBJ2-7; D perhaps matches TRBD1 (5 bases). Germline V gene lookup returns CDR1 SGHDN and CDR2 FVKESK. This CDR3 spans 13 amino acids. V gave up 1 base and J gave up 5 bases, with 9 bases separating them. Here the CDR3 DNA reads TGTGCCAGCAGCCAAGCAGGGTCCAACGAGCAGTACTTC. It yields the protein CASSQAGSNEQYF.

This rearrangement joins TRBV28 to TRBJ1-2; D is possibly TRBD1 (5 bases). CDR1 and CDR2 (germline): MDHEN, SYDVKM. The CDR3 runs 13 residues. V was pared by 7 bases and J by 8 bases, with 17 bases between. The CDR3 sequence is CASKRLQEGGYTF. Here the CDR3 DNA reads TGTGCCAGCAAACGCCTACAGGAAGGAGGCTACACCTTC.

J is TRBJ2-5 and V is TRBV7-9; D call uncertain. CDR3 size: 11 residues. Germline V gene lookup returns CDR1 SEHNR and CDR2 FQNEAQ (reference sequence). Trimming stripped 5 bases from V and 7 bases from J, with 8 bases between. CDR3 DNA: TGTGCCAGCAGCCCTTCGAGGACCCAGTACTTC. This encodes CASSPSRTQYF. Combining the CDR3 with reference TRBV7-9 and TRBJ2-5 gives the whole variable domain DTGVSQNPRHKITKRGQNVTFRCDPISEHNRLYWYRQTLGQGPEFLTYFQNEAQLEKSRLLSDRFSAERPKGSFSTLEIQRTEQGDSAMYLCASSPSRTQYFGPGTRLLVL.

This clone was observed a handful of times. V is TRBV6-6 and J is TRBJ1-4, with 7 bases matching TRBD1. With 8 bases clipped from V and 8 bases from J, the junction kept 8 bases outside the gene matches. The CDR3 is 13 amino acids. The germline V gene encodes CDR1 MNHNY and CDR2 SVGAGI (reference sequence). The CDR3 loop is CASEGAQGEKLFF. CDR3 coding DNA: TGTGCCAGCGAGGGGGCCCAGGGAGAAAAACTGTTTTTT.

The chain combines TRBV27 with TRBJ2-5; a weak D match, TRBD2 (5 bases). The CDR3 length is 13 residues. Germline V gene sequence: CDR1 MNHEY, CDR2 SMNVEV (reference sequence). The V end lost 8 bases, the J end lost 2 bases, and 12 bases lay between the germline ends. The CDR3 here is CASCRGQQETQYF. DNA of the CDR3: TGTGCCAGCTGTCGAGGGCAACAAGAGACCCAGTACTTC.

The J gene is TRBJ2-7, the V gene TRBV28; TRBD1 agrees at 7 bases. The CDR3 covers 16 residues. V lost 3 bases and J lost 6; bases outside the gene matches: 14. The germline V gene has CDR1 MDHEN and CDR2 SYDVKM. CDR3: CASSFMTEGASGEQYF. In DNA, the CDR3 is TGTGCCAGCAGTTTTATGACTGAGGGGGCGAGCGGCGAGCAGTACTTC.

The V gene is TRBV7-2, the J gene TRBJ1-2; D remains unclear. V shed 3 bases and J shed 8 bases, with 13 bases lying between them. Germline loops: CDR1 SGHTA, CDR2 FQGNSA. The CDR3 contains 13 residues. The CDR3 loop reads CASSFERGVGYTF. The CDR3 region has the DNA TGTGCCAGCAGCTTCGAGCGTGGAGTCGGCTACACCTTC. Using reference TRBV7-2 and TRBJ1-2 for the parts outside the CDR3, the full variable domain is GAGVSQSPSNKVTEKGKDVELRCDPISGHTALYWYRQSLGQGLEFLIYFQGNSAPDKSGLPSDRFSAERTGGSVSTLTIQRTQQEDSAVYLCASSFERGVGYTFGSGTRLTVV.

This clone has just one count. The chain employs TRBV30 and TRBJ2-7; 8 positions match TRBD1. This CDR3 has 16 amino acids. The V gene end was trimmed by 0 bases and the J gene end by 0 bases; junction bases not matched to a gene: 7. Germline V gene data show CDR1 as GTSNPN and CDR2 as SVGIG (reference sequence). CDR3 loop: CAWSVARTGFSYEQYF. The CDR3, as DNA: TGTGCCTGGAGTGTAGCCAGGACAGGGTTCTCCTACGAGCAGTACTTC.

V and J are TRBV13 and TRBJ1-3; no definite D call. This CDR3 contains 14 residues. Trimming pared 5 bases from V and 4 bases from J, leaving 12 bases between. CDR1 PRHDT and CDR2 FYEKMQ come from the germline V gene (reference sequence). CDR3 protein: CASSLALLGNTIYF. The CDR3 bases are TGTGCCAGCAGCCTCGCGTTGCTCGGAAACACCATATATTTT.

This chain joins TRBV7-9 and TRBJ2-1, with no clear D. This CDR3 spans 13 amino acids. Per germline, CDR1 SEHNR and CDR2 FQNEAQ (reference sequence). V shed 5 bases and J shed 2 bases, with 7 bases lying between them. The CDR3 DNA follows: TGTGCCAGCAGCCCCACAGCCTACAATGAGCAGTTCTTC. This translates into CASSPTAYNEQFF. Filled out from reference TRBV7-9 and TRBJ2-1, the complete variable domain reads DTGVSQNPRHKITKRGQNVTFRCDPISEHNRLYWYRQTLGQGPEFLTYFQNEAQLEKSRLLSDRFSAERPKGSFSTLEIQRTEQGDSAMYLCASSPTAYNEQFFGPGTRLTVL.

The CDR3 loop reads CASSWTGGDTGELFF. CDR3 DNA sequence: TGCGCCAGCAGCTGGACGGGGGGTGACACCGGGGAGCTGTTTTTT. This chain uses TRBV5-1 with TRBJ2-2, with 7 positions matching TRBD2. Germline loops: CDR1 SGHRS, CDR2 YFSETQ. The CDR3 sequence is 15 residues long. V gave up 3 bases and J gave up 3 bases; unmatched junction bases: 5.

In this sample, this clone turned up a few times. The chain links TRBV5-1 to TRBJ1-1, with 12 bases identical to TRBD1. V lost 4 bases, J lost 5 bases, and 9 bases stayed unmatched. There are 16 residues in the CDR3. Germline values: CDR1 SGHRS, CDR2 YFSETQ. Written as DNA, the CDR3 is TGCGCCAGCAGCGACCGGGACAGGGGGCGGCGAACTGAAGCTTTCTTT. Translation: CASSDRDRGRRTEAFF.

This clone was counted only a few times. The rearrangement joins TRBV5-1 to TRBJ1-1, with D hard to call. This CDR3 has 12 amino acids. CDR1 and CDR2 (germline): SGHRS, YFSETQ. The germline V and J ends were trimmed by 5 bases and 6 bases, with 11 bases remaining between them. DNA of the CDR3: TGCGCCAGCAGTGGCGGAATCTCTGAAGCTTTCTTT. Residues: CASSGGISEAFF.

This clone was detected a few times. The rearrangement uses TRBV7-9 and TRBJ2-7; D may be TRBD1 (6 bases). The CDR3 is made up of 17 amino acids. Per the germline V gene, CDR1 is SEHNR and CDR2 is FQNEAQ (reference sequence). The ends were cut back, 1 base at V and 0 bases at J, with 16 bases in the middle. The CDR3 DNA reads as TGTGCCAGCAGCTTAGGGGTATGGGGGCGACCCTCCTACGAGCAGTACTTC. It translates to CASSLGVWGRPSYEQYF.

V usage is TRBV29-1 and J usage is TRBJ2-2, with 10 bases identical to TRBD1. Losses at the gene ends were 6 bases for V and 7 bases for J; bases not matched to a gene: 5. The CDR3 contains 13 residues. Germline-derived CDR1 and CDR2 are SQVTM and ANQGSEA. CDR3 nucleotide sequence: TGCAGCGTAGCCGGGACAGGGGTCGGGGAGCTGTTTTTT. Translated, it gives CSVAGTGVGELFF.

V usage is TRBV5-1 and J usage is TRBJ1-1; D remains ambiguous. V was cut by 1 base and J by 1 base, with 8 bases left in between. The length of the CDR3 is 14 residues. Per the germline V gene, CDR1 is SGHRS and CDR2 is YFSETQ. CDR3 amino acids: CASSLWAGNTEAFF. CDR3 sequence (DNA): TGCGCCAGCAGCTTGTGGGCAGGGAACACTGAAGCTTTCTTT.

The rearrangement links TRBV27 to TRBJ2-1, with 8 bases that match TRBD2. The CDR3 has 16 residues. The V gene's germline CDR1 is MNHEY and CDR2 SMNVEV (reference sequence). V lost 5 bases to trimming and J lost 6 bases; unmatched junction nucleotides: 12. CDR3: CASSQIPGLGGNEQFF. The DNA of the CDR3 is TGTGCCAGCAGTCAAATACCGGGACTAGGGGGCAATGAGCAGTTCTTC.

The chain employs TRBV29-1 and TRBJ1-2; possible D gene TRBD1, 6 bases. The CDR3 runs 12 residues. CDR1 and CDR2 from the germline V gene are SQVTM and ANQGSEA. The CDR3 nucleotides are TGCAGTAGCGTTGAGGGGGGGTCTGGCTACACCTTC. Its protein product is CSSVEGGSGYTF.

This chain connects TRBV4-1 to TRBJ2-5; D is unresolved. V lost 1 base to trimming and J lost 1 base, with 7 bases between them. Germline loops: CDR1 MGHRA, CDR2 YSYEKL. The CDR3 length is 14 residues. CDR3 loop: CASSQVRFQETQYF. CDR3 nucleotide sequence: TGCGCCAGCAGCCAAGTACGGTTCCAAGAGACCCAGTACTTC.

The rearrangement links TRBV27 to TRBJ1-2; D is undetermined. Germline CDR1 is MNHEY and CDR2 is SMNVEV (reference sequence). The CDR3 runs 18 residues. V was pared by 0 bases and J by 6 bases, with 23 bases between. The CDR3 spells CASSLSAAFEPSTNGYTF. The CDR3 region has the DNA TGTGCCAGCAGTTTATCGGCGGCGTTCGAACCCTCCACCAATGGCTACACCTTC.

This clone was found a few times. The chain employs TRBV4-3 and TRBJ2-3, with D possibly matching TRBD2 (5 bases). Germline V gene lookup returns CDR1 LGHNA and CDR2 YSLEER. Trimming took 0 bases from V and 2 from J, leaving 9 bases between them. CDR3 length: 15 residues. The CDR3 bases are TGCGCCAGCAGCCAAGAATGGCGGGCCACAGATACGCAGTATTTT. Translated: CASSQEWRATDTQYF.

CDR3 sequence: CASSQGEGAGAYEQYF. CDR3 bases: TGCGCCAGCAGCCAGGGGGAGGGAGCGGGAGCCTACGAGCAGTACTTC. The chain uses TRBV4-1 and TRBJ2-7; 8 bases fit TRBD2. Germline V gene lookup returns CDR1 MGHRA and CDR2 YSYEKL. This CDR3 is built from 16 residues. V lost 3 bases to trimming and J lost 2 bases; unmatched junction nucleotides: 9.

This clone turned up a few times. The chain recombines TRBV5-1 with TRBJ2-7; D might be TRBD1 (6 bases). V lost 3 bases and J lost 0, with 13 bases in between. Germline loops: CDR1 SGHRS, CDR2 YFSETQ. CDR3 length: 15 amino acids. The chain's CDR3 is CASSWTTGSSYEQYF. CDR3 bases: TGCGCCAGCAGCTGGACGACAGGAAGCTCCTACGAGCAGTACTTC.